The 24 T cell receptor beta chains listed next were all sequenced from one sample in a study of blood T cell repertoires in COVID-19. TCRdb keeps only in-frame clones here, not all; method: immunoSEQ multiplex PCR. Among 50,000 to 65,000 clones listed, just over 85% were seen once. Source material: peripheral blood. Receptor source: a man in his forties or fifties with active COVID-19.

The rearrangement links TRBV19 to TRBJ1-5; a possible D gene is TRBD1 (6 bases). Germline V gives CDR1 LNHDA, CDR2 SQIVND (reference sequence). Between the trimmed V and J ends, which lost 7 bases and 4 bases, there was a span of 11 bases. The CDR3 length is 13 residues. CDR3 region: CASMGAANQPQHF. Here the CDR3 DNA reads TGTGCCAGTATGGGGGCAGCTAATCAGCCCCAGCATTTT.

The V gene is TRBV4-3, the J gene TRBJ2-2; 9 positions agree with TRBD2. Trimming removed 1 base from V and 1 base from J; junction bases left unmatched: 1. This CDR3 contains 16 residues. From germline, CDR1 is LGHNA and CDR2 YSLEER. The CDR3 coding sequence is TGCGCCAGCAGCCAAGGACTAGCGGAGAACACCGGGGAGCTGTTTTTT. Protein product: CASSQGLAENTGELFF.

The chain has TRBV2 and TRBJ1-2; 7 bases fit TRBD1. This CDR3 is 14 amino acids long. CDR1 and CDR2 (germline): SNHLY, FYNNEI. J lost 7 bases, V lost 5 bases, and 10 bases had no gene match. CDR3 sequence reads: CASSRDSQLGGYTF. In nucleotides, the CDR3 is TGTGCCAGCAGTAGGGACAGTCAGTTGGGTGGCTACACCTTC.

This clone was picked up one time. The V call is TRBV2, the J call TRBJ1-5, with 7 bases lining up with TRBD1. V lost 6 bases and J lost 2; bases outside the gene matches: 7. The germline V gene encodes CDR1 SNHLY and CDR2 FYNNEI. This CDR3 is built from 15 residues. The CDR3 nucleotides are TGTGCCAGCAGCAGCAGGGGGGAAGGCAATCAGCCCCAGCATTTT. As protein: CASSSRGEGNQPQHF.

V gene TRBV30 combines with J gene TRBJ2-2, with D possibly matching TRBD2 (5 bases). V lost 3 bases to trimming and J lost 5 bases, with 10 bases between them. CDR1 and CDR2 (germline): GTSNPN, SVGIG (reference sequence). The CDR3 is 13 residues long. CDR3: CAWSRGWTGELFF. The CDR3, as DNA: TGTGCCTGGAGCCGGGGATGGACCGGGGAGCTGTTTTTT.

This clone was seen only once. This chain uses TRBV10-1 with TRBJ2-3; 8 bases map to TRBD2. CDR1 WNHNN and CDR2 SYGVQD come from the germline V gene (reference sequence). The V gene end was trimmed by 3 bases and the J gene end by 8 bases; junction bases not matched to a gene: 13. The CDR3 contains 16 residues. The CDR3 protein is CASSDPEREGRPTQYF. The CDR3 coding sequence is TGCGCCAGCAGTGACCCAGAACGGGAGGGCCGACCTACGCAGTATTTT.

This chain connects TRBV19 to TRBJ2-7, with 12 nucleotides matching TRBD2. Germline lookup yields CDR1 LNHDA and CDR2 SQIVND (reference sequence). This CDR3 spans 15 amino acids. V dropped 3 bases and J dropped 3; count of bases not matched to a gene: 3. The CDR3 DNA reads TGTGCCAGTAGTATTCAACTAGCGGGGGGCTACGAGCAGTACTTC. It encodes CASSIQLAGGYEQYF.

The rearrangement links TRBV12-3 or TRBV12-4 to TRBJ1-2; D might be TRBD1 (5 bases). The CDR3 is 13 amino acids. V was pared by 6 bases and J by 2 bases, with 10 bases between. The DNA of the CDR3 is TGTGCCAGCAGCCCGACAGAGAACTATGGCTACACCTTC. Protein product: CASSPTENYGYTF.

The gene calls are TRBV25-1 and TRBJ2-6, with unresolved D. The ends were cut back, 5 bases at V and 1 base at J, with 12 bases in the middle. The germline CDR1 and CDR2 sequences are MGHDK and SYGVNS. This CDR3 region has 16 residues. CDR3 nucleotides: TGTGCCAGCAGTCCTCCCGGTTATTCTGGGGCCAACGTCCTGACTTTC. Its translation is CASSPPGYSGANVLTF. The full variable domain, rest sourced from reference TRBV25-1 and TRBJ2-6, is EADIYQTPRYLVIGTGKKITLECSQTMGHDKMYWYQQDPGMELHLIHYSYGVNSTEKGDLSSESTVSRIRTEHFPLTLESARPSHTSQYLCASSPPGYSGANVLTFGAGSRLTVL.

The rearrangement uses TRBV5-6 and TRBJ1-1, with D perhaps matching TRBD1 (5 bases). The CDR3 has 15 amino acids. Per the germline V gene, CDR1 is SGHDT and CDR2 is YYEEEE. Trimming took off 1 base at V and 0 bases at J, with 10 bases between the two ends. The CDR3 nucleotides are TGTGCCAGCAGCTTGAGGGGTACAATGAACACTGAAGCTTTCTTT. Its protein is CASSLRGTMNTEAFF.

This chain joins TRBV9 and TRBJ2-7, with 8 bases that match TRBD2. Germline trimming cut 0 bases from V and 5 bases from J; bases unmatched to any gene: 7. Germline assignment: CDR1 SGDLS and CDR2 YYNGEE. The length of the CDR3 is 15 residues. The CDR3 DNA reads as TGTGCCAGCAGCGTAGAGAGCGGGAGTTCCCACGAGCAGTACTTC. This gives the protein CASSVESGSSHEQYF.

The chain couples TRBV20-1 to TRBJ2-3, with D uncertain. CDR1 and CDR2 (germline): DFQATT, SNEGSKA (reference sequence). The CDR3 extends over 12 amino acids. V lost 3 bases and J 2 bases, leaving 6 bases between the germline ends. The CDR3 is CSASPYTDTQYF. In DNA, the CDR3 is TGCAGTGCTAGTCCGTACACAGATACGCAGTATTTT.

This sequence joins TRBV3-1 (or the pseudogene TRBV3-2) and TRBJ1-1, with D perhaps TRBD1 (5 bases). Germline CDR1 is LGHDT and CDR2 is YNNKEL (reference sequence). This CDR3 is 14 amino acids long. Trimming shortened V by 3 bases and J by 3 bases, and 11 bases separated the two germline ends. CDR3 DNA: TGTGCCAGCAGCCAGAACTTAGGGGACACTGAAGCTTTCTTT. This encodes CASSQNLGDTEAFF.

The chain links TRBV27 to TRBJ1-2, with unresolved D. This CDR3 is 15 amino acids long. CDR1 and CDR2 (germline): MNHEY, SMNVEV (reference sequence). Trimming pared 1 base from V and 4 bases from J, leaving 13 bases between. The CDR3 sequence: CASSLFGSESYGYTF. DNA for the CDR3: TGTGCCAGCAGTTTATTTGGCAGTGAATCCTATGGCTACACCTTC.

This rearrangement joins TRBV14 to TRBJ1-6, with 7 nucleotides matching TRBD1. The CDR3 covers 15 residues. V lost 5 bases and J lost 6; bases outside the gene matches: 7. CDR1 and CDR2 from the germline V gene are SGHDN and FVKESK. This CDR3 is CASSRQGVSNSPLHF. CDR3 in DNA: TGTGCCAGCAGCAGACAGGGTGTAAGTAATTCACCCCTCCACTTT.

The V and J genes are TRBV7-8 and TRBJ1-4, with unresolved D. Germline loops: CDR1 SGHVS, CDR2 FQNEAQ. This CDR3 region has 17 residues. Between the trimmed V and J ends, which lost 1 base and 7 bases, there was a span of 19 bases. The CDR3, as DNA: TGTGCCAGCAGCTTAGGCCGGGTAGCGGGTAGGAGTGAAAAACTGTTTTTT. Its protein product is CASSLGRVAGRSEKLFF. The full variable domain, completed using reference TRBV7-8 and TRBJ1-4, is GAGVSQSPRYKVAKRGQDVALRCDPISGHVSLFWYQQALGQGPEFLTYFQNEAQLDKSGLPSDRFFAERPEGSVSTLKIQRTQQEDSAVYLCASSLGRVAGRSEKLFFGSGTQLSVL.

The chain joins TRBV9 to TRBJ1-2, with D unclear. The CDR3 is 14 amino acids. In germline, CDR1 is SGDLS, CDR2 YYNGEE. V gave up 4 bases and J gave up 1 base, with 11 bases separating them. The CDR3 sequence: CASSQRTDNYGYTF. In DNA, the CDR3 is TGTGCCAGCAGCCAGCGGACGGATAACTATGGCTACACCTTC.

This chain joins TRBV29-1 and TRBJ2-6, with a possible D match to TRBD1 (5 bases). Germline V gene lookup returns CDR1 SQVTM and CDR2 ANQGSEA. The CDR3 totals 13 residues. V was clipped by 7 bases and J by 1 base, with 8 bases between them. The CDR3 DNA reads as TGCAGCGCATCAGGGTCTGGGGCCAACGTCCTGACTTTC. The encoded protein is CSASGSGANVLTF.

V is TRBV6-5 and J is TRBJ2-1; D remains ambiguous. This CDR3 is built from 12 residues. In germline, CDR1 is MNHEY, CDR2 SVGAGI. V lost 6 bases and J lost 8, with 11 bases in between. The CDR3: CASSSKLHEQFF. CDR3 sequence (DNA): TGTGCCAGCAGCTCAAAGCTCCATGAGCAGTTCTTC.

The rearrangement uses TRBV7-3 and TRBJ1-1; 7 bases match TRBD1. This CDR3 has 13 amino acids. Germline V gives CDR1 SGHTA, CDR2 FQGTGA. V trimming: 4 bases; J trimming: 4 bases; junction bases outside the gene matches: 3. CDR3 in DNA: TGTGCCAGCAGCTCACAGGGGCGCACTGAAGCTTTCTTT. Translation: CASSSQGRTEAFF.

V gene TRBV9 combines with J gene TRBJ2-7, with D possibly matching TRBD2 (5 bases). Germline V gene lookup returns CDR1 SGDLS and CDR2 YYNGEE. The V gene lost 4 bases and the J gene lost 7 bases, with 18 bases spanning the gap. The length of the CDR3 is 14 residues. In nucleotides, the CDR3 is TGTGCCAGCAGCCCCCGGGCGGGCCCGGGGGAGCAGTACTTC. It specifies CASSPRAGPGEQYF.

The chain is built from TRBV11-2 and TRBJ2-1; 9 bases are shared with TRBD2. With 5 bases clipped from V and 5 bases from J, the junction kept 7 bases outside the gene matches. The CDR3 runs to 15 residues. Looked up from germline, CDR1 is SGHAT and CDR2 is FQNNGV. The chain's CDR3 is CASSVSGGANNEQFF. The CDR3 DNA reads TGTGCCAGCAGCGTTAGCGGGGGAGCCAACAATGAGCAGTTCTTC. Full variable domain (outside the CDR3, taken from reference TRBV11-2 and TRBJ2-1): EAGVAQSPRYKIIEKRQSVAFWCNPISGHATLYWYQQILGQGPKLLIQFQNNGVVDDSQLPKDRFSAERLKGVDSTLKIQPAKLEDSAVYLCASSVSGGANNEQFFGPGTRLTVL.

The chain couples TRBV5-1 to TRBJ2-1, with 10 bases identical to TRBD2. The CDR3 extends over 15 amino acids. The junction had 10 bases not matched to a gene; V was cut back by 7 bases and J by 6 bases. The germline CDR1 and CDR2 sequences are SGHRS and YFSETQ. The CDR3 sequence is CASPQGLAIINEQFF. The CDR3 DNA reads TGCGCCAGCCCTCAGGGACTAGCGATTATCAATGAGCAGTTCTTC.

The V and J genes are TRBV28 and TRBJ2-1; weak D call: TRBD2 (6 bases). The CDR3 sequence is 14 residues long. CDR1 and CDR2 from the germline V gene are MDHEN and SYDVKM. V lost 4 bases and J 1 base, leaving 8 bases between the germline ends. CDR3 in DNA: TGTGCCAGCAGTTCGGGGGAATCCTACAATGAGCAGTTCTTC. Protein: CASSSGESYNEQFF.